The source of this T cell receptor (beta chain) is a study of shared clonotypes between healthy human individuals. Study summary: Contributing individuals were a couple of females and a few males aged 18 to 49.

This CDR3 region has 15 residues. V lost 3 bases, J lost 2 bases, and 2 bases stayed unmatched. CDR1 and CDR2 (germline): MRHNA, SNTAGT. Note on this clone: Antigen: not known.

In the original processing: Filtering differed, since immunoSEQ gave only junction sequences and no quality scores. The data were produced by immunoSEQ multiplex PCR, yet TCRdb's version contains in-frame clones alone and is incomplete. The V and J calls and clone size come from that table; D and trimming were worked out from the DNA. The profile shows roughly 2 million clones, 95% of them singletons. The study's findings and limits: Rarefaction demonstrated incomplete sorted-subset sequencing despite large depth.

The chain joins TRBV6-4 to TRBJ2-3, with 10 bases lining up with TRBD2. Sequencing was done on a sample of naive CD4+ T cells sorted from blood. Subset given: CD45RA+ positively selected. The TCR originated in a young man in good health. The CDR3 DNA follows: TGTGCCAGCAGTGATGGGACTAGCGTCACAGATACGCAGTATTTT. It yields the protein CASSDGTSVTDTQYF.